The 10 T cell receptor beta chains below were found in one sample sequenced in a study of shared clonotypes between healthy human individuals. This table comes from immunoSEQ multiplex PCR, and its TCRdb copy is limited to in-frame clones, with some not included. In the table there are about 460,000 clones, 60% to 80% of which are singletons. Sequencing input: PBMCs. These receptors originate from a woman in her thirties or forties in good health. Some clones in this sample may be carry-over from other donors' samples.

The chain couples TRBV28 to TRBJ2-7; 12 nucleotides align to TRBD2. The CDR3 is 18 residues long. V shed 8 bases and J 2 bases; nucleotides not matched to a gene: 16. Germline V gene sequence: CDR1 MDHEN, CDR2 SYDVKM. This CDR3 is CASRTRRRASGRAYEQYF. The CDR3 region has the DNA TGTGCCAGCCGTACAAGGCGCCGGGCTAGCGGGAGGGCCTACGAGCAGTACTTC.

The chain has TRBV21-1 and TRBJ2-7; the table assigns TRBD2, which was not confirmed against the DNA. TRBV21-1 is shown as a pseudogene. The CDR3 length is 15 residues. The CDR3 reads CASSKGLARFCEQYF. The CDR3 coding sequence is TGTGCCAGCAGCAAAGGGCTAGCGAGGTTTTGTGAGCAGTACTTC.

The CDR3 coding sequence is TGTGCCAGTAGTATCCGGACAGGGAATGGCTACACCTTC. It translates to CASSIRTGNGYTF. The chain joins TRBV19 to TRBJ1-2; 8 positions agree with TRBD1. The CDR3 is made up of 13 amino acids. CDR1 LNHDA and CDR2 SQIVND come from the germline V gene (reference sequence). Trimming removed 3 bases from V and 6 bases from J; junction bases left unmatched: 3.

CDR3 sequence: CASSPSFGDGIEAFF. In DNA form, the CDR3 reads TGCGCCAGCAGCCCCTCTTTCGGGGATGGCATTGAAGCTTTCTTT. The gene calls are TRBV5-1 and TRBJ1-1; D not resolved. The CDR3 length is 15 residues. V was clipped by 4 bases and J by 7 bases, with 20 bases between them. Germline V gene lookup returns CDR1 SGHRS and CDR2 YFSETQ.

On this clone: A read error likely explains this, since a far larger clone differs by one base. CDR3 protein: CASSRQGNQPQRF. The CDR3 coding sequence is TGTGCCAGCAGTAGACAGGGCAATCAGCCCCAGCGTTTT. The chain is built from TRBV28 and TRBJ1-5; 7 positions agree with TRBD1. CDR3 length: 13 amino acids. Per germline, CDR1 MDHEN and CDR2 SYDVKM.

Remarks on this clone: With only one base between it and a far larger clone, this is likely a read error. This sequence joins TRBV29-1 and TRBJ2-7; D is perhaps TRBD1 (6 bases). The CDR3 loop spans 13 amino acids. Germline V CDR1 and CDR2: SQVTM, ANQGSEA. CDR3 region: CSAVKDSSYKQYF. CDR3 bases: TGCAGCGCCGTTAAGGACAGCTCCTACAAGCAGTACTTC.

The rearrangement joins TRBV5-1 to TRBJ2-3; D is undetermined. V was trimmed by 5 bases and J by 2 bases, leaving 12 bases between them. The V gene's germline CDR1 is SGHRS and CDR2 YFSETQ. The CDR3 loop spans 14 amino acids. Written as DNA, the CDR3 is TGCGCCAGCAGAGTTGGAGAAATCACAGATACGCAGTATTTT. This encodes CASRVGEITDTQYF. Variable domain in full (rest from reference TRBV5-1 and TRBJ2-3): KAGVTQTPRYLIKTRGQQVTLSCSPISGHRSVSWYQQTPGQGLQFLFEYFSETQRNKGNFPGRFSGRQFSNSRSEMNVSTLELGDSALYLCASRVGEITDTQYFGPGTRLTVL.

There are a few counts of this clone. CDR3 DNA: TGCGCCAGCAGCCAAGCCACGGGACAGAATAATGAAAAACTGTTTTTT. Protein sequence: CASSQATGQNNEKLFF. This rearrangement joins TRBV4-1 to TRBJ1-4; 7 bases match TRBD1. Losses at the gene ends were 1 base for V and 4 bases for J; bases not matched to a gene: 6. Germline V lookup: CDR1 MGHRA, CDR2 YSYEKL. There are 16 residues in the CDR3.

At least ten counts were recorded for this clone. The CDR3 nucleotides read TGCGCCAGCAGCCACGGTGGGAATCAGCCCCAGCATTTT. Translating gives CASSHGGNQPQHF. The rearrangement uses TRBV4-3 and TRBJ1-5; D remains unclear. Germline lookup yields CDR1 LGHNA and CDR2 YSLEER. This CDR3 has 13 amino acids. V lost 3 bases, J lost 4 bases, and 7 bases lay in between.

The CDR3 loop is CAWSVSGLYGYTF. CDR3 in DNA: TGTGCCTGGAGTGTCTCAGGACTATATGGCTACACCTTC. V is TRBV30 and J is TRBJ1-2; D is undetermined. The V and J ends lost 0 bases and 5 bases respectively, with 10 bases between them. The CDR3 is 13 amino acids. Looked up from germline, CDR1 is GTSNPN and CDR2 is SVGIG (reference sequence).